The clone carrying this T cell receptor (beta chain) was found a few times. Its target is unknown. CDR1 and CDR2 from the germline V gene are LNHDA and SQIVND (reference sequence). V lost 6 bases to trimming and J lost 5 bases, with 16 bases between them. The CDR3 has 15 residues. Treg sorting used a CD4+CD25+CD127-/low gate. Semi-nested PCR with Nested Universal Primer A followed constant-region reverse priming of full-length variable regions. TCRdb used MiXCR to reprocess the 5' RACE reads, holding one entry per CDR3 protein. There are 30,000 to 35,000 distinct CDR3 sequences in the sample; 25% to 30% occur only once, and approximately 2.1% lies in the top ten. Regarding the study as a whole: Tumor memory CD4+ T cell TCR gene usage was found to cluster with blood and lymph node memory CD4+ cells and with lymph node naive CD4+ cells.

The J gene is TRBJ2-2, the V gene TRBV19, with a weak D call TRBD2 (5 bases). The clonotype comes from a female donor with breast cancer. Specimen: tumor-infiltrating Tregs sorted from the breast tumor. CDR3 in amino acids: CASSFLGERTGELFF. The CDR3 DNA follows: TGTGCCAGTAGCTTCCTGGGAGAGAGAACCGGGGAGCTGTTTTTT. Looking up the rest from reference TRBV19 and TRBJ2-2 gives the full variable domain: DGGITQSPKYLFRKEGQNVTLSCEQNLNHDAMYWYRQDPGQGLRLIYYSQIVNDFQKGDIAEGYSVSREKKESFPLTVTSAQKNPTAFYLCASSFLGERTGELFFGEGSRLTVL.